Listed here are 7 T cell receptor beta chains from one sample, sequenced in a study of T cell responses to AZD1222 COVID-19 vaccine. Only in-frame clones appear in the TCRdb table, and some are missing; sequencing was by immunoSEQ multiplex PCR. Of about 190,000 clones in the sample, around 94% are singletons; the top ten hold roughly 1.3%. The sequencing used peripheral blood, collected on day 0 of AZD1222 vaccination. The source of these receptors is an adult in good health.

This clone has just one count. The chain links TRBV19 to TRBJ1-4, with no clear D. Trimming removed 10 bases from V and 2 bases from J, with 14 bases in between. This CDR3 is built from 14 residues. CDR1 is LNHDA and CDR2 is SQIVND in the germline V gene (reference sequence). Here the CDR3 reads CATRRVATNEKLFF. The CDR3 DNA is TGTGCCACCAGGAGGGTGGCGACTAATGAAAAACTGTTTTTT.

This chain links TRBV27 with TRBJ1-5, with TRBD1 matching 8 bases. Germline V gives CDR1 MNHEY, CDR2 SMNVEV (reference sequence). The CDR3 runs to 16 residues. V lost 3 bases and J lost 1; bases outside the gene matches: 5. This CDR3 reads CASSFADRASNQPQHF. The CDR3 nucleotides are TGTGCCAGCAGTTTCGCGGACAGGGCCAGCAATCAGCCCCAGCATTTT.

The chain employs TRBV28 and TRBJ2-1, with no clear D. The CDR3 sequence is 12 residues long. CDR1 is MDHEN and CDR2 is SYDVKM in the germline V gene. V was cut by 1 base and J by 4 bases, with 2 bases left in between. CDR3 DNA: TGTGCCAGCAGTTTATCTTACAATGAGCAGTTCTTC. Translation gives CASSLSYNEQFF. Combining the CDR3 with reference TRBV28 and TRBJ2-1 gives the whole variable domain DVKVTQSSRYLVKRTGEKVFLECVQDMDHENMFWYRQDPGLGLRLIYFSYDVKMKEKGDIPEGYSVSREKKERFSLILESASTNQTSMYLCASSLSYNEQFFGPGTRLTVL.

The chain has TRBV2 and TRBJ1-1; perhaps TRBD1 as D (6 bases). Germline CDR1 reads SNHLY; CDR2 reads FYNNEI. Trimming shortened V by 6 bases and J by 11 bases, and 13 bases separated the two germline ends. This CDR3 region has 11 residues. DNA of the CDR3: TGTGCCAGCAGACCACAGGGCTGGGCTTTCTTT. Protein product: CASRPQGWAFF.

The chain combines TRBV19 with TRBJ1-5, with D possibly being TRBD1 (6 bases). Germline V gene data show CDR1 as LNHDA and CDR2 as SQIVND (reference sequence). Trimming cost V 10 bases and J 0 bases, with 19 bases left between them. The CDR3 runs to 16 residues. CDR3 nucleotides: TGTGCCAAAGGGACACAAAAAGCTTATAGCAATCAGCCCCAGCATTTT. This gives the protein CAKGTQKAYSNQPQHF.

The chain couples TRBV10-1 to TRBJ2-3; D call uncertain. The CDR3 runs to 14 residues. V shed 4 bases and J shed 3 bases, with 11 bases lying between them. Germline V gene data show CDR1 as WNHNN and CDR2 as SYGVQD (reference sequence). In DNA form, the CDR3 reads TGCGCCAGCAGTGGGGTTCTTCCTACAGATACGCAGTATTTT. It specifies CASSGVLPTDTQYF.

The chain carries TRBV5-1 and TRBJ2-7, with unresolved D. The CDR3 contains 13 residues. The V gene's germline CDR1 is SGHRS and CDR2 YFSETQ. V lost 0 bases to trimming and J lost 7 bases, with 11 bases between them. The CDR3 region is CASSLAHSGEQYF. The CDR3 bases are TGCGCCAGCAGCTTGGCTCATAGTGGTGAGCAGTACTTC.